Listed below are T cell receptor beta chains from one sample, sequenced in a study of cytomegalovirus exposure and HLA in healthy donors. Assay: immunoSEQ multiplex PCR; the TCRdb copy retains only in-frame clones and omits some. The table shows some 84,000 clones, with around four fifths occurring only once. The sample was PBMCs. These receptors all come from a boy younger than 18 in good health and CMV-seronegative. Each CDR3 is given with its conserved first and last residue. Fields, in order: J gene, V gene, D gene, clone size, CDR3 protein, CDR3 DNA. A D gene is named only where the DNA matches it firmly. The listing skips clone size in some rows; elsewhere it reads once, few, many or a size class.

TRBJ1-1 TRBV29-1 . . CSVSSLMNTEAFF TGCAGCGTCTCTAGTCTTATGAACACTGAAGCTTTCTTT
TRBJ1-5 TRBV30 . . CAWGEDGPNQPQHF TGTGCCTGGGGGGAGGACGGCCCCAATCAGCCCCAGCATTTT
TRBJ1-5 TRBV6-1 . . CASSLSGGRNQPQHF TGTGCCAGCAGCCTTAGTGGCGGGAGGAATCAGCCCCAGCATTTT
TRBJ2-3 TRBV7-8 . once CASSFNGETDTQYF TGTGCCAGCAGCTTTAACGGAGAAACAGATACGCAGTATTTT
TRBJ1-1 TRBV9 . once CASSSRDGNSAFF TGTGCCAGCAGCTCACGAGACGGGAATTCGGCTTTCTTT
TRBJ1-4 TRBV4-3 . few CASSQDSSLVREKLFF TGCGCCAGCAGCCAAGATTCGAGTTTGGTACGTGAAAAACTGTTTTTT
TRBJ2-7 TRBV28 . . CASSLEDVSSYEQYF TGTGCCAGCAGTTTGGAGGACGTGAGCTCCTACGAGCAGTACTTC
TRBJ1-1 TRBV9 TRBD1 . CASSTGQGNTEAFF TGTGCCAGCAGCACCGGACAGGGTAACACTGAAGCTTTCTTT
TRBJ2-7 TRBV29-1 . . CSVASGAGLWEQYF TGCAGCGTTGCCTCCGGAGCTGGTTTGTGGGAGCAGTACTTC
TRBJ2-3 TRBV29-1 . . CSVAVDSTDTQYF TGCAGTGTAGCGGTTGACAGCACAGATACGCAGTATTTT
TRBJ2-1 TRBV18 TRBD1 . CASSPGQGKGNEQFF TGTGCCAGCTCACCGGGACAGGGGAAGGGGAATGAGCAGTTCTTC
TRBJ1-3 TRBV6-1 . . CASSEVLGEINTIYF TGTGCCAGCAGTGAAGTTCTTGGAGAAATAAACACCATATATTTT
TRBJ1-2 TRBV29-1 . . CSVEGHPNGYGYTF TGCAGCGTTGAGGGACATCCGAACGGCTATGGCTACACCTTC
TRBJ1-1 TRBV25-1 . few CASSEDGWSTEAFF TGTGCCAGCAGTGAGGATGGATGGAGCACTGAAGCTTTCTTT
TRBJ1-2 TRBV7-9 . few CASSLVILGLYYYGYTF TGTGCCAGCAGCTTAGTCATCCTGGGACTCTATTACTATGGCTACACCTTC
TRBJ2-2 TRBV9 . . CASSGIEGRAGELFF TGTGCCAGCAGCGGCATAGAAGGTCGGGCCGGGGAGCTGTTTTTT
TRBJ2-5 TRBV30 TRBD2 . CAWSAGGPSGETQYF TGTGCCTGGAGTGCGGGGGGGCCTTCCGGAGAGACCCAGTACTTC
TRBJ2-2 TRBV7-9 . . CASSLQGNTGELFF TGTGCCAGCAGCTTACAGGGAAACACCGGGGAGCTGTTTTTT
TRBJ1-1 TRBV7-9 . . CASSLRVTGQGPRGTEAFF TGTGCCAGCAGCTTACGGGTTACGGGTCAAGGACCACGGGGGACTGAAGCTTTCTTT
TRBJ2-7 TRBV27 . . CASGGGSSYEQYF TGTGCCAGCGGAGGCGGCAGCTCCTACGAGCAGTACTTC
TRBJ1-2 TRBV7-2 TRBD1 . CASSLGDRVDYGYTF TGTGCCAGCAGCTTAGGTGACAGGGTAGACTATGGCTACACCTTC
TRBJ1-4 TRBV6-5 TRBD1 . CASSQDRSNEKLFF TGTGCCAGCAGTCAGGACAGGAGTAATGAAAAACTGTTTTTT